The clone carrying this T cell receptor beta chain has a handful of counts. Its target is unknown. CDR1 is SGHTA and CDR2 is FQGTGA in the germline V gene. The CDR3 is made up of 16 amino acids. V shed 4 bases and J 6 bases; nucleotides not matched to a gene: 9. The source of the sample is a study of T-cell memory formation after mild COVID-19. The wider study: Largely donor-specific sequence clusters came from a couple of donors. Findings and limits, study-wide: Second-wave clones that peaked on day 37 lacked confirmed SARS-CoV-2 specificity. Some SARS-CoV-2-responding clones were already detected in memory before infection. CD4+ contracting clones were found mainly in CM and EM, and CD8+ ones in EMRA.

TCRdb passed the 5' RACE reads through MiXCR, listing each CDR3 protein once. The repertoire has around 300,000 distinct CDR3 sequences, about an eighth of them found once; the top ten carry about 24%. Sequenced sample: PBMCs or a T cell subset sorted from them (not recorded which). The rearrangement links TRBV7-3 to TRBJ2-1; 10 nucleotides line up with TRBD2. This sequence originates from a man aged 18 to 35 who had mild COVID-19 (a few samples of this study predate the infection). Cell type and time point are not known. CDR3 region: CASSYTLAGALNEQFF. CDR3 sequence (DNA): TGTGCCAGCAGCTATACCCTAGCGGGGGCCCTCAATGAGCAGTTCTTC.